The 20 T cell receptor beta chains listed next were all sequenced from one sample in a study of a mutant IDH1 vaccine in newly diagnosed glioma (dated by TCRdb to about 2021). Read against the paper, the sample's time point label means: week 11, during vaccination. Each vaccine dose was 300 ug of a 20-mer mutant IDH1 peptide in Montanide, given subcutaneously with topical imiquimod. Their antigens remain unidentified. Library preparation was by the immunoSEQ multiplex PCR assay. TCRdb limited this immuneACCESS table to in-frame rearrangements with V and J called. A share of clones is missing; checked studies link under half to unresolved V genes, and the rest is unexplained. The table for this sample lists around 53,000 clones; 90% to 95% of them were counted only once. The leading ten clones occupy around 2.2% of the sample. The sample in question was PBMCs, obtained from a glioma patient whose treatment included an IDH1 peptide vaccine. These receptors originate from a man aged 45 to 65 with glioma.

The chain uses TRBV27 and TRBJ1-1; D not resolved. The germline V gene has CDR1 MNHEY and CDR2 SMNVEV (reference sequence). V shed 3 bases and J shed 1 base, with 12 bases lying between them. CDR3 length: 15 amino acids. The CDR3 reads CASSFLMGGNTEAFF. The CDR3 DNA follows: TGTGCCAGCAGTTTTCTAATGGGTGGGAACACTGAAGCTTTCTTT.

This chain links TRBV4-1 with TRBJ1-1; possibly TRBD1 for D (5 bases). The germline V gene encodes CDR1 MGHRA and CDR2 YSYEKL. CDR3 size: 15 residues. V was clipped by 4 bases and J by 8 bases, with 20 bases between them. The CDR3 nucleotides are TGCGCCAGCAGCCGTCTAAAGGGGACCGGGCCCGAAGCTTTCTTT. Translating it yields CASSRLKGTGPEAFF.

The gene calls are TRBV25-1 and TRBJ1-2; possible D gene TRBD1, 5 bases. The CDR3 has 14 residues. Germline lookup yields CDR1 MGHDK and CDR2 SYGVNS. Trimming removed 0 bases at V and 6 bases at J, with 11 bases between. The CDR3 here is CASSEYVQGHGYTF. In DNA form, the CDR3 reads TGTGCCAGCAGTGAATATGTCCAGGGCCATGGCTACACCTTC.

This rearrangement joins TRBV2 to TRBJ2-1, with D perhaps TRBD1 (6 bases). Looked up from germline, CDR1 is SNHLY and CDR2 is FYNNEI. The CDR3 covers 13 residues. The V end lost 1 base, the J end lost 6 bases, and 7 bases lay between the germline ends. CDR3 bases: TGTGCCAGCAGTGAAGTAGGGGGCAATGAGCAGTTCTTC. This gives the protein CASSEVGGNEQFF.

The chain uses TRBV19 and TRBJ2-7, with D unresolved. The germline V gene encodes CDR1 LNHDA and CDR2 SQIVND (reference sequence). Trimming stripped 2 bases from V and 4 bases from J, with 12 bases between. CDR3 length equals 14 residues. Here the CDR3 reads CASSINPHGYEQYF. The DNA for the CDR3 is TGTGCCAGTAGTATAAACCCCCATGGTTACGAGCAGTACTTC.

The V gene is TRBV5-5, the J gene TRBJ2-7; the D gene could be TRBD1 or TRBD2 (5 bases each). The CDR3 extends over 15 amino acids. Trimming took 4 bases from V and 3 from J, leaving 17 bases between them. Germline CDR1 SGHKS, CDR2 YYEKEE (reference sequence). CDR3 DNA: TGTGCCAGCAGCCAGGGTGCAGGGACCTACTACGAGCAGTACTTC. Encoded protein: CASSQGAGTYYEQYF.

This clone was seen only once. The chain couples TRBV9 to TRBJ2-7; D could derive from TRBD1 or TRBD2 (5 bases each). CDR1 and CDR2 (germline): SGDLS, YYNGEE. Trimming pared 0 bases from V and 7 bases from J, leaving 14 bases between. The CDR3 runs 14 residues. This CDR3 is CASSVEGTWGEQYF. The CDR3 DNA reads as TGTGCCAGCAGCGTAGAGGGAACCTGGGGGGAGCAGTACTTC. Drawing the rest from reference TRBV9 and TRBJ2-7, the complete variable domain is DSGVTQTPKHLITATGQRVTLRCSPRSGDLSVYWYQQSLDQGLQFLIQYYNGEERAKGNILERFSAQQFPDLHSELNLSSLELGDSALYFCASSVEGTWGEQYFGPGTRLTVT.

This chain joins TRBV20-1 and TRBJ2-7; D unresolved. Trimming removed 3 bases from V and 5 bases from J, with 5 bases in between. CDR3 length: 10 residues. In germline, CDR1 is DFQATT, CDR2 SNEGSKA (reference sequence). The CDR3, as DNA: TGCAGTGCTAGGTTTGACGAGCAGTACTTC. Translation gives CSARFDEQYF.

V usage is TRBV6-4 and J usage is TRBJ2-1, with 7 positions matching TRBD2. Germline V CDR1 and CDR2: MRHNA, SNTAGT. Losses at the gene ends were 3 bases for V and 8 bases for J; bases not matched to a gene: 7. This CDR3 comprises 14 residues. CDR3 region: CASSERGSSDEQFF. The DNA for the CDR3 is TGTGCCAGCAGTGAACGCGGGAGTAGCGATGAGCAGTTCTTC.

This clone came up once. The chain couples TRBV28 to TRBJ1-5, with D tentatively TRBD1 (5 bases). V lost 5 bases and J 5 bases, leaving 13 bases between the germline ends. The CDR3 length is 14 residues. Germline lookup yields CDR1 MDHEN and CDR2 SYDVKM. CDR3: CASSLGGDYQPQHF. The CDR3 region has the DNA TGTGCCAGCAGTCTTGGGGGGGATTATCAGCCCCAGCATTTT.

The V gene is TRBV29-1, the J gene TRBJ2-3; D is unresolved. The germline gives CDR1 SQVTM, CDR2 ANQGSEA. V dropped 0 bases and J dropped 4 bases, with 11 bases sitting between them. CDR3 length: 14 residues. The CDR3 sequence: CSVEDSRSPDTQYF. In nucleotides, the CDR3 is TGCAGCGTTGAAGATTCCCGATCACCAGATACGCAGTATTTT.

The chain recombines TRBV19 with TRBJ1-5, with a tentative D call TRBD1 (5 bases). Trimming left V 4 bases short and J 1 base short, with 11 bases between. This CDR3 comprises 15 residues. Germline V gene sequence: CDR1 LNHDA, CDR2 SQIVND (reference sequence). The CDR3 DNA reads TGTGCCAGTAGTAAAGAGGGGTTGAGCAATCAGCCCCAGCATTTT. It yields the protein CASSKEGLSNQPQHF.

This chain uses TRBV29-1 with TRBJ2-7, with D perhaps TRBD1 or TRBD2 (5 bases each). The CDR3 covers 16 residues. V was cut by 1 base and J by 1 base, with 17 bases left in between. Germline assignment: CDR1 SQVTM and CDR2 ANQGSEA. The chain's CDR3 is CSVEGLRTGTSYEQYF. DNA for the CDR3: TGCAGCGTTGAAGGCCTGAGAACCGGGACGTCCTACGAGCAGTACTTC.

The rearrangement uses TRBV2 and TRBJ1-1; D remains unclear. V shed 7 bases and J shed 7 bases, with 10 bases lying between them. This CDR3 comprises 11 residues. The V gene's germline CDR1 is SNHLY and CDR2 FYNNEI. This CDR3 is CASILIVEAFF. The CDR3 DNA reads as TGTGCCAGCATCCTAATAGTTGAAGCTTTCTTT.

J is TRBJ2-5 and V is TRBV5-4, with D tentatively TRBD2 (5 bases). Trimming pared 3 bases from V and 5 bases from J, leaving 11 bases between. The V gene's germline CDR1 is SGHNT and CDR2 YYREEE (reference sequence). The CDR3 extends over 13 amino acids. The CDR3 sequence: CASSSGFGETQYF. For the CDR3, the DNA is TGTGCCAGCAGCTCGGGGTTCGGGGAGACCCAGTACTTC.

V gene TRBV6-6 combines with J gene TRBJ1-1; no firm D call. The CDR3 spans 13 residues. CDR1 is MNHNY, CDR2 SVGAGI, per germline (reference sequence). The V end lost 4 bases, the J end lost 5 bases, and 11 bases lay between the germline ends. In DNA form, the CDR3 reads TGTGCCAGCAGTTCCCTCGGCGGGACTGAAGCTTTCTTT. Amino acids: CASSSLGGTEAFF.

CDR3 DNA sequence: TGTGCCACCCCGGACAGGGGGCCTACTGAAGCTTTCTTT. It codes for CATPDRGPTEAFF. This chain joins TRBV25-1 and TRBJ1-1; TRBD1 matches at 11 bases. V was clipped by 10 bases and J by 5 bases; unmatched bases: 6. The CDR3 totals 13 residues. Germline CDR1 MGHDK, CDR2 SYGVNS.

CDR3 region: CASSLDGAYTEAFF. CDR3 DNA: TGTGCCAGCAGCTTAGACGGGGCGTACACTGAAGCTTTCTTT. The V gene is TRBV13, the J gene TRBJ1-1, with D perhaps matching TRBD1 (5 bases). Germline loops: CDR1 PRHDT, CDR2 FYEKMQ (reference sequence). CDR3 length: 14 residues. Deletions cut 1 base from V and 3 bases from J, with 9 bases between.

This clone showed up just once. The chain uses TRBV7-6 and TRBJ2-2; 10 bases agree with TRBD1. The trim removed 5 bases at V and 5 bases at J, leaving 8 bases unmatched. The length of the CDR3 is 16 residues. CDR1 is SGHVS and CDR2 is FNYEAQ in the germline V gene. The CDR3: CASSKGTGAITGELFF. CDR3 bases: TGTGCCAGCAGCAAAGGGACAGGGGCGATAACCGGGGAGCTGTTTTTT.

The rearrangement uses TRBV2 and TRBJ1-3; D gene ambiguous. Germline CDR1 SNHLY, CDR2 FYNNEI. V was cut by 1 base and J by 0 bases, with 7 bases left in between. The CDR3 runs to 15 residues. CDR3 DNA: TGTGCCAGCAGTGAAGAGGCAGTCTCTGGAAACACCATATATTTT. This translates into CASSEEAVSGNTIYF.